The 10 T cell receptor beta chains listed next were all sequenced from one sample in a study of T cell responses to AZD1222 COVID-19 vaccine. The method was immunoSEQ multiplex PCR; TCRdb's version includes in-frame clones alone and lacks a portion of them. The sample shows approximately 73,000 clones, roughly 80% of them seen only once. This sample comprised peripheral blood, obtained on day 0 of AZD1222 vaccination. All receptors come from an adult in good health.

In its sample, this clone was seen a few times. The rearrangement joins TRBV18 to TRBJ2-1; D might be TRBD2 (6 bases). V lost 3 bases to trimming and J lost 6 bases, with 9 bases between them. The CDR3 covers 13 residues. Germline V CDR1 and CDR2: KGHSH, LQKENI. CDR3 DNA sequence: TGTGCCAGCTCACCGGGGGACTTCAATGAGCAGTTCTTC. This codes for CASSPGDFNEQFF.

This clone was observed once. The chain employs TRBV20-1 and TRBJ2-7; possibly TRBD2 for D (6 bases). CDR1 DFQATT and CDR2 SNEGSKA come from the germline V gene (reference sequence). Between the trimmed V and J ends, which lost 3 bases and 6 bases, there was a span of 15 bases. This CDR3 contains 13 residues. CDR3 residues: CSASASAIFEQYF. The CDR3 region has the DNA TGCAGTGCTAGTGCTAGCGCCATCTTCGAGCAGTACTTC.

This clone was observed a handful of times. The J gene is TRBJ1-5, the V gene TRBV19; 9 nucleotides line up with TRBD1. V shed 6 bases and J 6 bases; nucleotides not matched to a gene: 9. Germline V lookup: CDR1 LNHDA, CDR2 SQIVND (reference sequence). This CDR3 spans 15 amino acids. The CDR3 nucleotides read TGTGCCAGTAGGGATACAGGGGGCGCGGGTCAGCCCCAGCATTTT. The encoded protein is CASRDTGGAGQPQHF. Together with reference TRBV19 and TRBJ1-5, the CDR3 gives the full variable domain: DGGITQSPKYLFRKEGQNVTLSCEQNLNHDAMYWYRQDPGQGLRLIYYSQIVNDFQKGDIAEGYSVSREKKESFPLTVTSAQKNPTAFYLCASRDTGGAGQPQHFGDGTRLSIL.

The chain combines TRBV20-1 with TRBJ1-2, with 8 bases fitting TRBD1. Germline V gene lookup returns CDR1 DFQATT and CDR2 SNEGSKA (reference sequence). V lost 2 bases and J lost 14; bases outside the gene matches: 4. The CDR3 contains 10 residues. The CDR3 bases are TGCAGTGCTAGAAAGACAGGGGATACCTTC. Translating gives CSARKTGDTF.

The chain carries TRBV19 and TRBJ1-5; a possible D gene is TRBD1 (6 bases). The length of the CDR3 is 16 residues. V lost 4 bases and J lost 4, with 17 bases in between. The germline gives CDR1 LNHDA, CDR2 SQIVND (reference sequence). CDR3 loop: CASSRDLDRNNQPQHF. In DNA form, the CDR3 reads TGTGCCAGTAGTAGGGACCTGGACAGAAATAATCAGCCCCAGCATTTT.

A remark on this clone: The junction departs from germline at one end; a sequencing error may be responsible. The genes are TRBV6-1 and TRBJ2-7; 9 bases line up with TRBD1. The CDR3 covers 12 residues. CDR1 and CDR2 from the germline V gene are MNHNS and SASEGT. The CDR3 bases are TGTGCCAGCAGTGATAGTTCCGGGACAGGGCGATTC. Protein sequence: CASSDSSGTGRF.

The chain has TRBV4-1 and TRBJ1-3; weak D call: TRBD1 (5 bases). Trimming cost V 4 bases and J 0 bases, with 13 bases left between them. In germline, CDR1 is MGHRA, CDR2 YSYEKL. The CDR3 runs 16 residues. The CDR3, as DNA: TGCGCCAGCAGCCCACTACAGGTCGGCTCTGGAAACACCATATATTTT. This codes for CASSPLQVGSGNTIYF.

The chain uses TRBV27 and TRBJ2-1, with a tentative D call TRBD2 (6 bases). Germline V gene data show CDR1 as MNHEY and CDR2 as SMNVEV (reference sequence). V gave up 5 bases and J gave up 5 bases, with 25 bases separating them. This CDR3 is 18 amino acids long. Written as DNA, the CDR3 is TGTGCCAGCAGTGGTTATGGGGACTCATTTACGTCCAACAATGAGCAGTTCTTC. Its protein is CASSGYGDSFTSNNEQFF.

The V gene is TRBV9, the J gene TRBJ2-2; D gene ambiguous. CDR1 and CDR2 from the germline V gene are SGDLS and YYNGEE. This CDR3 has 12 amino acids. V was trimmed by 0 bases and J by 7 bases, leaving 4 bases between them. The CDR3 is CASSVVDGELFF. The DNA of the CDR3 is TGTGCCAGCAGCGTAGTAGACGGGGAGCTGTTTTTT. Full variable domain (rest looked up from reference TRBV9 and TRBJ2-2): DSGVTQTPKHLITATGQRVTLRCSPRSGDLSVYWYQQSLDQGLQFLIQYYNGEERAKGNILERFSAQQFPDLHSELNLSSLELGDSALYFCASSVVDGELFFGEGSRLTVL.

The chain carries TRBV7-9 and TRBJ2-1; 10 nucleotides agree with TRBD1. The V gene's germline CDR1 is SEHNR and CDR2 FQNEAQ (reference sequence). The CDR3 extends over 17 amino acids. The J segment lost 3 bases and the V segment lost 5 bases, leaving 10 bases of the junction unmatched. Here the CDR3 DNA reads TGTGCCAGCAGCCCGATGTCCGGGACAGGGGACTACAATGAGCAGTTCTTC. Translating gives CASSPMSGTGDYNEQFF.